This passage covers 11 T cell receptor beta chains from one sample sequenced in a study of blood T cell repertoires in COVID-19. Some clones are missing from TCRdb's copy, which holds only in-frame ones; the method was immunoSEQ multiplex PCR. The sample holds around 290,000 clones; around 90% are singletons and the top ten take roughly 1.1%. The source material was PBMCs or T cells enriched from blood (not recorded which). All receptors come from a woman under 40 who had recovered from COVID-19.

This clone was seen a few times. The V and J genes are TRBV7-9 and TRBJ2-5; TRBD1 matches at 7 bases. The length of the CDR3 is 14 residues. V was pared by 5 bases and J by 5 bases, with 8 bases of the junction left unmatched. Germline values: CDR1 SEHNR, CDR2 FQNEAQ (reference sequence). In DNA form, the CDR3 reads TGTGCCAGCAGCCTCAAACAGGGGCCCGAGACCCAGTACTTC. Translation: CASSLKQGPETQYF.

V usage is TRBV29-1 and J usage is TRBJ1-5; D unresolved. In germline, CDR1 is SQVTM, CDR2 ANQGSEA. CDR3 length: 13 amino acids. Trimming removed 5 bases at V and 2 bases at J, with 10 bases between. This CDR3 is CSVTSQGNQPQHF. The CDR3 nucleotides read TGCAGCGTTACCAGCCAGGGCAATCAGCCCCAGCATTTT.

Concerning this clone: Other DNA sequences in this sample translate to the same CDR3. The genes are TRBV28 and TRBJ1-5; unclear D gene. V shed 3 bases and J shed 6 bases, with 6 bases lying between them. Germline V gives CDR1 MDHEN, CDR2 SYDVKM. The CDR3 consists of 12 residues. CDR3 region: CASSFGGQPQHF. The CDR3 DNA reads as TGTGCCAGCAGTTTTGGAGGTCAGCCCCAGCATTTT.

The chain carries TRBV28 and TRBJ2-1, with D unresolved. The germline V gene encodes CDR1 MDHEN and CDR2 SYDVKM. V lost 5 bases and J 7 bases, leaving 21 bases between the germline ends. The CDR3 totals 16 residues. The CDR3 nucleotides are TGTGCCAGCAGTGCCACTGGGCTCCTCGGCGAGAATGAGCAGTTCTTC. Encoded protein: CASSATGLLGENEQFF.

The chain employs TRBV7-3 and TRBJ1-1; D possibly corresponds to TRBD1 (5 bases). Germline V gene data show CDR1 as SGHTA and CDR2 as FQGTGA. V shed 2 bases and J shed 2 bases, with 6 bases lying between them. This CDR3 has 13 amino acids. CDR3 protein: CASSLGHNTEAFF. DNA of the CDR3: TGTGCCAGCAGCTTAGGACACAACACTGAAGCTTTCTTT.

This chain joins TRBV7-2 and TRBJ1-6; no clear D. Trimming removed 2 bases at V and 5 bases at J, with 13 bases between. Germline CDR1 reads SGHTA; CDR2 reads FQGNSA. The CDR3 runs to 16 residues. CDR3 nucleotides: TGTGCCAGCAGCTTACGACCCGAGGGCCATAATTCACCCCTCCACTTT. Its protein product is CASSLRPEGHNSPLHF.

In its sample, this clone was seen once. The chain couples TRBV19 to TRBJ1-2; 8 nucleotides agree with TRBD1. The length of the CDR3 is 15 residues. Germline V gene data show CDR1 as LNHDA and CDR2 as SQIVND (reference sequence). J lost 3 bases, V lost 5 bases, and 8 bases had no gene match. The CDR3 loop is CASSLLGQGDYGYTF. The CDR3 bases are TGTGCCAGTAGTCTCCTTGGACAGGGAGACTATGGCTACACCTTC.

The count of this clone is one. V usage is TRBV6-6 and J usage is TRBJ1-2; 7 bases agree with TRBD1. In germline, CDR1 is MNHNY, CDR2 SVGAGI (reference sequence). V trimming: 7 bases; J trimming: 6 bases; junction bases outside the gene matches: 11. This CDR3 region has 14 residues. CDR3 nucleotides: TGTGCCAGCATTCGGGGGGACAGCGCTAATGGCTACACCTTC. Protein sequence: CASIRGDSANGYTF.

With regard to this clone: The same CDR3 is also encoded by other DNA sequences in this sample. The gene calls are TRBV28 and TRBJ1-6; weak D call: TRBD1 (5 bases). In germline, CDR1 is MDHEN, CDR2 SYDVKM. The CDR3 covers 14 residues. V lost 2 bases, J lost 7 bases, and 9 bases lay in between. CDR3 sequence: CASSLGGDNSPLHF. DNA for the CDR3: TGTGCCAGCAGTTTAGGCGGGGACAATTCACCCCTCCACTTT.

The chain carries TRBV27 and TRBJ2-3, with 11 bases aligning to TRBD2. V shed 5 bases, J shed 6 bases, and the junction held 13 bases outside the gene matches. Looked up from germline, CDR1 is MNHEY and CDR2 is SMNVEV (reference sequence). The length of the CDR3 is 17 residues. In DNA form, the CDR3 reads TGTGCCAGCAGTGAGATCCGGACTAGCGGGTCCGGGGATACGCAGTATTTT. Protein product: CASSEIRTSGSGDTQYF.

This rearrangement joins TRBV18 to TRBJ2-7, with D tentatively TRBD1 (7 bases). The CDR3 is made up of 15 amino acids. V was clipped by 4 bases and J by 2 bases, with 15 bases between them. Germline V lookup: CDR1 KGHSH, CDR2 LQKENI. The CDR3 sequence is CASSHDRDSPYEQYF. The CDR3 DNA follows: TGTGCCAGCTCACACGACAGGGACTCACCCTACGAGCAGTACTTC.